This TCR beta chain was captured by sequencing in a study of graft-versus-host responses after intestinal transplantation. This clone was counted a few times. The repertoire was sequenced with immunoSEQ multiplex PCR; TCRdb's copy has only in-frame clones and lacks some. Here the sample spans approximately 25,000 clones, about 93% being singletons. The V and J ends lost 6 bases and 1 base respectively, with 16 bases between them. This CDR3 is 15 amino acids long. Per the germline V gene, CDR1 is SGHRS and CDR2 is YFSETQ. The chain recombines TRBV5-1 with TRBJ1-1; the D is unclear. This TCR was sampled from a human patient who received an intestinal transplant, so some T cells may come from the graft donor. Source: PBMCs, taken more than 29 days after intestinal transplant. The CDR3 sequence: CASKLWDPSNTEAFF. CDR3 nucleotides: TGCGCCAGCAAGCTGTGGGATCCCTCGAACACTGAAGCTTTCTTT.